This TCR beta chain was sequenced during a study of Ad26.COV2.S vaccination and SARS-CoV-2 variants. The protocol was immunoSEQ multiplex PCR, while the TCRdb copy is restricted to in-frame clones and leaves out a portion. Of 350,000 to 500,000 clones in the sample, approximately 92% are singletons; the top ten hold 2.5%. The treatment is: roughly 20 received Ad26.COV2.S at low or high dose, single or two shots; a few received placebo; per-sample allocation not given. After the first vaccine or placebo injection, samples were drawn on day 63. The source was peripheral blood, collected in a trial of Ad26.COV2.S vaccine versus placebo. This receptor was taken from a person between 18 and 60 years old who received the Ad26.COV2.S COVID-19 vaccine or a placebo.

In nucleotides, the CDR3 is TGTGCCAGCAGCTTAGACAGGGGGCCGAATGAAAAACTGTTTTTT. Its translation: CASSLDRGPNEKLFF. The rearrangement uses TRBV7-9 and TRBJ1-4; TRBD1 aligns across 9 bases. Germline V gene lookup returns CDR1 SEHNR and CDR2 FQNEAQ (reference sequence). This CDR3 region has 15 residues. J was trimmed by 5 bases and V by 1 base; bases with no gene match: 2.